Below are 23 T cell receptor beta chains sequenced from a single sample in a study of cytomegalovirus exposure and HLA in healthy donors. It was with 60 Vbeta and 13 Jbeta primers that the PCR ran. Only in-frame clones appear in the TCRdb table, and some are missing; sequencing was by immunoSEQ multiplex PCR. The repertoire includes 120,000 or so clones, 70% to 90% of them detected once, and 15% to 20% sits in the top ten. Sequenced input: PBMCs. These receptors were collected from a young man in good health and CMV-seropositive.

In its sample, this clone was seen once. This sequence joins TRBV15 and TRBJ1-1; unclear D gene. Germline CDR1 reads LNHNV; CDR2 reads YYDKDF (reference sequence). The V gene lost 2 bases and the J gene lost 2 bases, with 6 bases spanning the gap. This CDR3 has 13 residues. CDR3 nucleotides: TGTGCCACCAGCAGATTCCTCAACACTGAAGCTTTCTTT. Protein sequence: CATSRFLNTEAFF.

J is TRBJ2-1 and V is TRBV5-6, with 7 bases identical to TRBD2. The J segment lost 9 bases and the V segment lost 4 bases, leaving 4 bases of the junction unmatched. Germline V gene data show CDR1 as SGHDT and CDR2 as YYEEEE. The CDR3 has 12 residues. The CDR3, as DNA: TGTGCCAGCAGCCAGGGACTAATTGAGCAGTTCTTC. It translates to CASSQGLIEQFF.

This chain links TRBV19 with TRBJ1-6; possibly TRBD1 for D (6 bases). Trimming cost V 7 bases and J 5 bases, with 12 bases left between them. CDR3 length equals 14 residues. Per germline, CDR1 LNHDA and CDR2 SQIVND (reference sequence). The CDR3 DNA reads as TGTGCCAGTAATAAGGACAGCGATAATTCACCCCTCCACTTT. Its translation: CASNKDSDNSPLHF. The complete variable domain, with remaining parts taken from reference TRBV19 and TRBJ1-6, reads DGGITQSPKYLFRKEGQNVTLSCEQNLNHDAMYWYRQDPGQGLRLIYYSQIVNDFQKGDIAEGYSVSREKKESFPLTVTSAQKNPTAFYLCASNKDSDNSPLHFGNGTRLTVT.

A word on this clone: Other DNA sequences of this sample code for an identical CDR3. The chain employs TRBV4-2 and TRBJ2-7; 10 bases map to TRBD2. The germline gives CDR1 LGHNA, CDR2 YNFKEQ. The V gene end was trimmed by 4 bases and the J gene end by 0 bases; junction bases not matched to a gene: 6. This CDR3 has 16 amino acids. The CDR3 region is CASSRVLAGDSYEQYF. The CDR3 bases are TGTGCCAGCAGCCGCGTCCTAGCGGGGGACTCCTACGAGCAGTACTTC.

The chain carries TRBV19 and TRBJ1-5, with TRBD1 as a possible D gene (5 bases). The CDR3 sequence is 16 residues long. Germline V gene sequence: CDR1 LNHDA, CDR2 SQIVND (reference sequence). CDR3 nucleotide sequence: TGTGCTAACAGGTGGTGGGGCGGGGCCAGCAATCAGCCCCAGCATTTT. Its translation is CANRWWGGASNQPQHF.

This clone has just one count. The chain employs TRBV30 and TRBJ1-1, with D possibly matching TRBD1 (5 bases). Germline values: CDR1 GTSNPN, CDR2 SVGIG (reference sequence). Trimming took 4 bases from V and 1 from J, leaving 13 bases between them. This CDR3 has 14 residues. CDR3 sequence: CAWTLSTGNTEAFF. The DNA for the CDR3 is TGTGCCTGGACTTTGTCTACAGGGAACACTGAAGCTTTCTTT.

This rearrangement joins TRBV6-6 to TRBJ2-3; D not certain. The CDR3 has 13 amino acids. The germline CDR1 and CDR2 sequences are MNHNY and SVGAGI (reference sequence). With 5 bases removed from V and 1 base from J, the gap between germline ends came to 7 bases. CDR3 bases: TGTGCCAGCAGTCCGTCTCGCACAGATACGCAGTATTTT. It codes for CASSPSRTDTQYF.

The chain employs TRBV6-5 and TRBJ2-7, with D hard to call. Trimming cost V 6 bases and J 0 bases, with 6 bases left between them. The CDR3 is made up of 12 amino acids. Germline V gene lookup returns CDR1 MNHEY and CDR2 SVGAGI. CDR3: CASSPSSYEQYF. The CDR3 DNA reads as TGTGCCAGCAGCCCTAGCTCCTACGAGCAGTACTTC.

V is TRBV6-5 and J is TRBJ2-2; 8 nucleotides match TRBD1. This CDR3 is 12 amino acids long. The junction had 2 bases not matched to a gene; V was cut back by 8 bases and J by 6 bases. From germline, CDR1 is MNHEY and CDR2 SVGAGI. CDR3 region: CASETGAGELFF. Here the CDR3 DNA reads TGTGCCAGCGAGACAGGGGCCGGGGAGCTGTTTTTT.

The rearrangement uses TRBV19 and TRBJ1-1; 11 bases fit TRBD1. Trimming removed 7 bases from V and 5 bases from J; junction bases left unmatched: 9. This CDR3 region has 15 residues. Germline V lookup: CDR1 LNHDA, CDR2 SQIVND (reference sequence). The CDR3 DNA reads TGTGCCAGTACCATGGGCGGGACAGGGGGAACTGAAGCTTTCTTT. Its translation is CASTMGGTGGTEAFF.

V and J are TRBV27 and TRBJ2-3; D may be TRBD2 (6 bases). The germline V gene has CDR1 MNHEY and CDR2 SMNVEV (reference sequence). The CDR3 has 16 residues. The germline V and J ends were trimmed by 5 bases and 5 bases, with 20 bases remaining between them. This chain's CDR3 is CASSPVLPLGGDTQYF. CDR3 DNA: TGTGCCAGCAGTCCCGTCCTGCCCCTGGGAGGAGATACGCAGTATTTT.

This clone has only one observation. This chain uses TRBV6-5 with TRBJ1-2; 11 bases fit TRBD1. V lost 6 bases to trimming and J lost 8 bases; unmatched junction nucleotides: 5. CDR3 length: 13 residues. Looked up from germline, CDR1 is MNHEY and CDR2 is SVGAGI. The CDR3 reads CASRWTGGGGYTF. The CDR3, as DNA: TGTGCCAGCAGGTGGACAGGGGGCGGAGGCTACACCTTC.

In its sample, this clone was seen a few times. This sequence joins TRBV11-3 and TRBJ2-2, with D unclear. Germline CDR1 is SGHNT and CDR2 is YENEEA. The length of the CDR3 is 14 residues. Deletions cut 3 bases from V and 2 bases from J, with 7 bases between. This chain's CDR3 is CASSFSVNTGELFF. As DNA, the CDR3 is TGTGCCAGCAGCTTCTCCGTTAACACCGGGGAGCTGTTTTTT.

This clone was detected only once. The chain recombines TRBV28 with TRBJ1-4; D might be TRBD1 (6 bases). This CDR3 has 17 residues. Trimming cost V 0 bases and J 7 bases, with 18 bases left between them. Germline values: CDR1 MDHEN, CDR2 SYDVKM. The CDR3 coding sequence is TGTGCCAGCAGTTTATGGCGGGCCCAGGGGAAGAGTGAAAAACTGTTTTTT. Its translation: CASSLWRAQGKSEKLFF.

This chain links TRBV30 with TRBJ2-5; 7 bases are shared with TRBD2. CDR1 and CDR2 from the germline V gene are GTSNPN and SVGIG (reference sequence). This CDR3 has 12 amino acids. The trim removed 1 base at V and 11 bases at J, leaving 7 bases unmatched. The CDR3 protein is CAWSAMGGEQYF. The CDR3 coding sequence is TGTGCCTGGAGTGCTATGGGAGGGGAGCAGTACTTC.

The V gene is TRBV19, the J gene TRBJ2-1; D possibly corresponds to TRBD1 (5 bases). The CDR3 is made up of 14 amino acids. The germline CDR1 and CDR2 sequences are LNHDA and SQIVND (reference sequence). Trimming cost V 3 bases and J 2 bases, with 8 bases left between them. CDR3 loop: CASSIQGTYNEQFF. The CDR3 DNA follows: TGTGCCAGTAGTATTCAGGGAACCTACAATGAGCAGTTCTTC.

This clone was seen more than once but under ten times. The chain links TRBV5-1 to TRBJ2-7; D might be TRBD1 (5 bases). Germline values: CDR1 SGHRS, CDR2 YFSETQ. The length of the CDR3 is 11 residues. Trimming pared 6 bases from V and 10 bases from J, leaving 14 bases between. This CDR3 reads CASNRTAIQYF. The CDR3 region has the DNA TGCGCCAGCAACAGGACGGCGATACAGTACTTC.

The chain links TRBV14 to TRBJ1-4; D ambiguous. The V end lost 0 bases, the J end lost 3 bases, and 11 bases lay between the germline ends. Germline-derived CDR1 and CDR2 are SGHDN and FVKESK. This CDR3 region has 16 residues. CDR3: CASSQEYTGSNEKLFF. CDR3 coding DNA: TGTGCCAGCAGCCAAGAGTACACGGGTTCTAATGAAAAACTGTTTTTT.

The genes are TRBV30 and TRBJ1-1; weak D call: TRBD1 (5 bases). The CDR3 runs to 11 residues. Trimming pared 5 bases from V and 8 bases from J, leaving 12 bases between. Germline lookup yields CDR1 GTSNPN and CDR2 SVGIG (reference sequence). CDR3 coding DNA: TGTGCCTGGGAGACAGTTGCCGAAGCTTTCTTT. Translated: CAWETVAEAFF.

Only one count was recorded for this clone. The V gene is TRBV13, the J gene TRBJ2-7; D is undetermined. CDR3 length equals 14 residues. Germline CDR1 reads PRHDT; CDR2 reads FYEKMQ (reference sequence). Trimming pared 0 bases from V and 3 bases from J, leaving 9 bases between. CDR3 protein: CASSLGRSYYEQYF. In nucleotides, the CDR3 is TGTGCCAGCAGCTTAGGACGGAGCTACTACGAGCAGTACTTC.

The chain recombines TRBV25-1 with TRBJ2-7, with 12 bases matching TRBD1. In germline, CDR1 is MGHDK, CDR2 SYGVNS. V lost 6 bases and J lost 2; bases outside the gene matches: 2. This CDR3 contains 14 residues. This CDR3 reads CASRGQGAAYEQYF. The CDR3 DNA follows: TGTGCCAGCAGGGGACAGGGGGCAGCCTACGAGCAGTACTTC.

V and J are TRBV28 and TRBJ1-3, with D possibly TRBD1 on 6 matching bases. Germline-derived CDR1 and CDR2 are MDHEN and SYDVKM. V was pared by 3 bases and J by 0 bases, with 12 bases between. The length of the CDR3 is 16 residues. The chain's CDR3 is CASSFPWTDSGNTIYF. The CDR3 DNA follows: TGTGCCAGCAGTTTCCCCTGGACAGACTCTGGAAACACCATATATTTT.

This sequence joins TRBV27 and TRBJ2-5; D possibly corresponds to TRBD2 (6 bases). Germline V gene sequence: CDR1 MNHEY, CDR2 SMNVEV (reference sequence). The CDR3 is 12 residues long. Trimming removed 4 bases at V and 5 bases at J, with 8 bases between. CDR3 bases: TGTGCCAGCAGTTCCCGGGGGGAGACCCAGTACTTC. This gives the protein CASSSRGETQYF.